This T cell receptor (beta chain) was identified in a study of Graves' ophthalmopathy and Graves' hyperthyroidism. This clonotype was seen at least ten times. Ophthalmopathy absent within 18 months of follow-up marked hyperthyroidism as stable. Among the exclusions were patients with other autoimmune diseases, uncontrolled infections, pregnancy or lactation. RNA transcripts served as template for amplifying TCR beta CDR3 sequences. The workflow started with a first-round RT-PCR run with HTBI primers and then moved on to a second-round multiplex PCR. TCRdb re-called the multiplex PCR reads with MiXCR, one entry per CDR3 protein. The sample lists about 380,000 distinct CDR3 sequences, 15% to 19% occurring once. The TCR sequence derives from a young woman with stable Graves' hyperthyroidism. The source material was peripheral blood.

The CDR3 loop reads CASSQDRLAGYTF. The CDR3 DNA reads as TGTGCCAGCAGCCAAGACAGGCTTGCGGGCTACACCTTC. This chain links TRBV7-9 with TRBJ1-2, with TRBD1 as a possible D gene (6 bases). The germline gives CDR1 SEHNR, CDR2 FQNEAQ (reference sequence). The V and J ends lost 5 bases and 8 bases respectively, with 15 bases between them. This CDR3 is 13 amino acids long.